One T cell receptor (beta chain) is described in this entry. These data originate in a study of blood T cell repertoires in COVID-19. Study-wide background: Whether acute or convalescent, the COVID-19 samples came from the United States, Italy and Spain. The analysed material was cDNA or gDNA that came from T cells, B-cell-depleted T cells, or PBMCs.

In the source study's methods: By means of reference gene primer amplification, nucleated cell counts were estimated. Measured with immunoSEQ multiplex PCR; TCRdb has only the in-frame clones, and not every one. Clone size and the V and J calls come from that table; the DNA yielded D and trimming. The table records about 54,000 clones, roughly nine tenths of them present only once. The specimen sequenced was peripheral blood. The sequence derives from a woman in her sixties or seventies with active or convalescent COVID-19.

CDR3 protein: CASSVAWTGVTGELFF. The CDR3 DNA reads TGTGCCAGCAGCGTAGCGTGGACAGGGGTCACCGGGGAGCTGTTTTTT. This chain links TRBV9 with TRBJ2-2, with 9 bases aligning to TRBD1. CDR3 length equals 16 residues. Germline V gene sequence: CDR1 SGDLS, CDR2 YYNGEE. V shed 0 bases, J shed 4 bases, and the junction held 4 bases outside the gene matches.